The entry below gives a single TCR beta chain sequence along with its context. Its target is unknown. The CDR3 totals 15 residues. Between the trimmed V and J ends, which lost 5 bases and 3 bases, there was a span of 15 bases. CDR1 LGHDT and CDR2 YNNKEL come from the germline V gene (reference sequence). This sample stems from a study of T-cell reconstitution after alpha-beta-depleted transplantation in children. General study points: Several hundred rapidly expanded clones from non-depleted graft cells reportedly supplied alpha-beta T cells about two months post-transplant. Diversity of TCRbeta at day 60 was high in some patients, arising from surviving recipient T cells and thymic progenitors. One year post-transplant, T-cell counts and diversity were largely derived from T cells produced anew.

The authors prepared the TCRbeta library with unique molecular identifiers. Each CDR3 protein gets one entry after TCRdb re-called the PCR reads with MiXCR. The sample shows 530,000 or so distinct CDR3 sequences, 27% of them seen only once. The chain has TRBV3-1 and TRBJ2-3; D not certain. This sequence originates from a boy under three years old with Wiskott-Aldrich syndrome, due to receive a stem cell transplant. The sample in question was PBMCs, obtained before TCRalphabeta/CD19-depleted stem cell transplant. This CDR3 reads CASSDWHGRTDTQYF. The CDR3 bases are TGTGCCAGCAGCGATTGGCACGGAAGGACAGATACGCAGTATTTT.